The 16 T cell receptor beta chains below were found in one sample sequenced in a study of T cells after yellow fever vaccination. MiXCR, applied by TCRdb to the 5' RACE reads, yields one record per CDR3 protein. The sample records 400,000 to 650,000 distinct CDR3 sequences, 21% being singletons. This specimen was PBMCs, taken roughly 23 days after the first yellow fever vaccination. The receptor source for this set is a man aged 18 to 35 who received the YFV17D yellow fever vaccine.

The chain couples TRBV4-1 to TRBJ2-4, with unresolved D. Germline values: CDR1 MGHRA, CDR2 YSYEKL. Deletions cut 3 bases from V and 7 bases from J, with 10 bases between. This CDR3 comprises 13 residues. The chain's CDR3 is CASSHPQGNIQYF. The CDR3 DNA sequence: TGCGCCAGCAGCCACCCACAAGGGAACATTCAGTACTTC.

The chain links TRBV4-1 to TRBJ1-6; D is ambiguous. The CDR3 is 14 amino acids. Trimming shortened V by 3 bases and J by 8 bases, and 11 bases separated the two germline ends. CDR1 and CDR2 (germline): MGHRA, YSYEKL. In nucleotides, the CDR3 is TGCGCCAGCAGCCACATCGGGCTGGATTCACCCCTCCACTTT. It yields the protein CASSHIGLDSPLHF.

This sequence joins TRBV6-1 and TRBJ1-4; D is possibly TRBD1 (5 bases). The CDR3 sequence is 15 residues long. V gave up 7 bases and J gave up 8 bases, with 20 bases separating them. Germline CDR1 and CDR2: MNHNS and SASEGT. The CDR3 coding sequence is TGTGCCAGCACCGAAGGGTATAGGGGTGGGGAAAAACTGTTTTTT. Amino acids: CASTEGYRGGEKLFF.

This rearrangement joins TRBV29-1 to TRBJ2-6; no firm D call. V lost 5 bases to trimming and J lost 0 bases, with 14 bases between them. The V gene's germline CDR1 is SQVTM and CDR2 ANQGSEA. The CDR3 runs to 16 residues. DNA of the CDR3: TGCAGCGTTATAAGCCGTATTCCCTCTGGGGCCAACGTCCTGACTTTC. It yields the protein CSVISRIPSGANVLTF.

This clonotype showed up just a few times. The V gene is TRBV5-1, the J gene TRBJ1-1, with D unresolved. Germline values: CDR1 SGHRS, CDR2 YFSETQ. V dropped 7 bases and J dropped 6 bases, with 19 bases sitting between them. This CDR3 has 14 residues. The CDR3 DNA sequence: TGCGCCAGCCGACACCCTGCTGAGGGCTCTGAAGCTTTCTTT. Protein: CASRHPAEGSEAFF.

The chain links TRBV5-7 to TRBJ2-7, with D possibly matching TRBD1 (6 bases). TRBV5-7 falls under the ORF class, with uncertain function. Between the trimmed V and J ends, which lost 3 bases and 0 bases, there was a span of 7 bases. There are 13 residues in the CDR3. The CDR3 protein is CASSWTVSYEQYV. The CDR3 DNA sequence: TGTGCCAGCAGCTGGACAGTCTCCTACGAGCAGTACGTC.

The rearrangement links TRBV6-1 to TRBJ1-1; no reliable D call. Trimming pared 6 bases from V and 3 bases from J, leaving 11 bases between. The germline gives CDR1 MNHNS, CDR2 SASEGT. This CDR3 is 13 amino acids long. The CDR3 region is CASSRGADTEAFF. The CDR3 DNA reads as TGTGCCAGCAGCCGGGGAGCGGACACTGAAGCTTTCTTT.

V usage is TRBV2 and J usage is TRBJ1-6; D may be TRBD1 (5 bases). V shed 6 bases and J shed 6 bases, with 18 bases lying between them. Germline CDR1 reads SNHLY; CDR2 reads FYNNEI. The CDR3 contains 16 residues. The CDR3 DNA is TGTGCCAGCAGCTCCAGGGCGCCCGGTTTTAATTCACCCCTCCACTTT. Translation gives CASSSRAPGFNSPLHF. The full variable domain, in which reference TRBV2 and TRBJ1-6 provide the parts outside the CDR3, is EPEVTQTPSHQVTQMGQEVILRCVPISNHLYFYWYRQILGQKVEFLVSFYNNEISEKSEIFDDQFSVERPDGSNFTLKIRSTKLEDSAMYFCASSSRAPGFNSPLHFGNGTRLTVT.

This clonotype was observed a handful of times. This chain uses TRBV18 with TRBJ2-3; 9 nucleotides match TRBD1. V shed 2 bases and J 2 bases; nucleotides not matched to a gene: 5. The CDR3 runs to 16 residues. Germline CDR1 reads KGHSH; CDR2 reads LQKENI. In DNA form, the CDR3 reads TGTGCCAGCTCACCATTCAGGACAGGGGACACAGATACGCAGTATTTT. It codes for CASSPFRTGDTDTQYF. Together with reference TRBV18 and TRBJ2-3, the CDR3 gives the full variable domain: NAGVMQNPRHLVRRRGQEARLRCSPMKGHSHVYWYRQLPEEGLKFMVYLQKENIIDESGMPKERFSAEFPKEGPSILRIQQVVRGDSAAYFCASSPFRTGDTDTQYFGPGTRLTVL.

CDR3 nucleotides: TGTGCCAGCAGACCGACCGGGACTACCGCTTTCCCATCCCGGTTCTTC. Its protein product is CASRPTGTTAFPSRFF. V usage is TRBV7-6 and J usage is TRBJ2-1; 7 positions match TRBD2. Germline loops: CDR1 SGHVS, CDR2 FNYEAQ. The CDR3 totals 16 residues. V lost 6 bases to trimming and J lost 15 bases; unmatched junction nucleotides: 23.

The chain combines TRBV30 with TRBJ2-3; either TRBD1 or TRBD2 may fit D (5 bases each). V lost 8 bases to trimming and J lost 4 bases, with 19 bases between them. The length of the CDR3 is 14 residues. Per the germline V gene, CDR1 is GTSNPN and CDR2 is SVGIG (reference sequence). CDR3 nucleotides: TGTGCCGGAGACCGAGAGGGGTATGCAGATACGCAGTATTTT. It is translated as CAGDREGYADTQYF.

The CDR3 DNA sequence: TGTGCCACCAGTGACCGGGGACAGGGGGACACCGGGGAGCTGTTTTTT. Its translation: CATSDRGQGDTGELFF. The chain carries TRBV24-1 and TRBJ2-2; the match to TRBD1 covers 11 bases. The length of the CDR3 is 16 residues. V shed 4 bases, J shed 3 bases, and the junction held 3 bases outside the gene matches. The germline V gene encodes CDR1 KGHDR and CDR2 SFDVKD.

V and J are TRBV5-1 and TRBJ2-3, with no clear D. Germline-derived CDR1 and CDR2 are SGHRS and YFSETQ. Deletions cut 4 bases from V and 1 base from J, with 13 bases between. CDR3 size: 15 residues. The CDR3 sequence is CASSPGRKGTDTQYF. CDR3 sequence (DNA): TGCGCCAGCAGCCCCGGCAGAAAAGGCACAGATACGCAGTATTTT.

This rearrangement joins TRBV6-2 or TRBV6-3 to TRBJ1-4, with D unresolved. Germline loops: CDR1 MNHEY, CDR2 SVGEGT. CDR3 length: 16 residues. Trimming shortened V by 4 bases and J by 0 bases, and 12 bases separated the two germline ends. CDR3 sequence: CASSSQLVTTNEKLFF. CDR3 bases: TGTGCCAGCAGTTCCCAACTTGTGACAACTAATGAAAAACTGTTTTTT.

The rearrangement joins TRBV6-5 to TRBJ1-4; weak D call: TRBD1 (6 bases). The CDR3 is made up of 15 amino acids. CDR1 MNHEY and CDR2 SVGAGI come from the germline V gene. V lost 0 bases to trimming and J lost 6 bases, with 11 bases between them. CDR3 bases: TGTGCCAGCAGTTACTCAACCGGGGGCTATGAAAAACTGTTTTTT. Encoded protein: CASSYSTGGYEKLFF.

This clonotype was recorded a few times. The V and J genes are TRBV5-4 and TRBJ1-6; D possibly corresponds to TRBD1 (5 bases). Germline V gives CDR1 SGHNT, CDR2 YYREEE (reference sequence). V was clipped by 0 bases and J by 10 bases, with 11 bases between them. The CDR3 length is 14 residues. CDR3 nucleotides: TGTGCCAGCAGCTTGGGCTGGGGGAAGTCACCCCTCCACTTT. Its protein is CASSLGWGKSPLHF.